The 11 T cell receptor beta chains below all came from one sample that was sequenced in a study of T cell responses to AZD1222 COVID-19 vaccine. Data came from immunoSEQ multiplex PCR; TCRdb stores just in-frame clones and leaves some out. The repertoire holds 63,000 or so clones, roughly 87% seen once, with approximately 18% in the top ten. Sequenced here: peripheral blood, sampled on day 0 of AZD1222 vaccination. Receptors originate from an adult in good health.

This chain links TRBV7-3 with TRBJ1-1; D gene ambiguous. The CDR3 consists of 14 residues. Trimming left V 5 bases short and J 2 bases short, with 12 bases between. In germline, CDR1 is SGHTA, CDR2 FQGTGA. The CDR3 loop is CASSAGGDNTEAFF. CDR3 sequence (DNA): TGTGCCAGCAGCGCAGGCGGGGATAACACTGAAGCTTTCTTT. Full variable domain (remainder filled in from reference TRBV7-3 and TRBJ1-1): GAGVSQTPSNKVTEKGKYVELRCDPISGHTALYWYRQSLGQGPEFLIYFQGTGAADDSGLPNDRFFAVRPEGSVSTLKIQRTERGDSAVYLCASSAGGDNTEAFFGQGTRLTVV.

The DNA of the CDR3 is TGTGCCACCAGCAGACAACGGACAGGGGCTCCTGAAGCTTTCTTT. This encodes CATSRQRTGAPEAFF. This chain joins TRBV15 and TRBJ1-1, with TRBD1 matching 9 bases. Germline CDR1 and CDR2: LNHNV and YYDKDF (reference sequence). This CDR3 is built from 15 residues. With V trimmed by 2 bases and J by 6 bases, 7 bases remained unmatched.

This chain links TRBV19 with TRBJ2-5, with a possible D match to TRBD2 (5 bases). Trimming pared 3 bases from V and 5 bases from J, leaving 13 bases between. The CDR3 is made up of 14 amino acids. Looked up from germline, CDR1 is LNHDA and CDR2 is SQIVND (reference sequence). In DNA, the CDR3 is TGTGCCAGTAGTATTAGCGTCACCCGGGAGACCCAGTACTTC. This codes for CASSISVTRETQYF.

The CDR3 spells CASSQRGSGNTIYF. CDR3 DNA: TGCGCCAGCAGCCAGAGGGGGTCTGGAAACACCATATATTTT. This chain joins TRBV5-1 and TRBJ1-3; TRBD1 might be the D (6 bases). Trimming shortened V by 4 bases and J by 1 base, and 9 bases separated the two germline ends. The V gene's germline CDR1 is SGHRS and CDR2 YFSETQ. The CDR3 contains 14 residues.

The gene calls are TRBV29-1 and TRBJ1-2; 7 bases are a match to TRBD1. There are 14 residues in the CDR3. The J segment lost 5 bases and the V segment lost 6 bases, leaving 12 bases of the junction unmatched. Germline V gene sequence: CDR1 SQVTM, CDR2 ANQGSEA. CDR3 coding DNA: TGCAGCGTACTCGGGGAGGGGGCCGGATATGGCTACACCTTC. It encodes CSVLGEGAGYGYTF.

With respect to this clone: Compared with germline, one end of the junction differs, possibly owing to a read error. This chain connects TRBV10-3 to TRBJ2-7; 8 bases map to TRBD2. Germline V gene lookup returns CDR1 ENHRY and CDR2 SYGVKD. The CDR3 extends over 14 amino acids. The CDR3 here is CAISESGGPYGQYF. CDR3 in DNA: TGTGCCATCAGTGAGAGCGGGGGACCCTACGGGCAGTACTTC.

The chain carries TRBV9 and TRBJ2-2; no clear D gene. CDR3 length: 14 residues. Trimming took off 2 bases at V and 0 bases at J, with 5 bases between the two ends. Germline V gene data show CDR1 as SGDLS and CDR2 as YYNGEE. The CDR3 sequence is CASSVSTNTGELFF. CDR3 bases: TGTGCCAGCAGCGTTAGTACGAACACCGGGGAGCTGTTTTTT.

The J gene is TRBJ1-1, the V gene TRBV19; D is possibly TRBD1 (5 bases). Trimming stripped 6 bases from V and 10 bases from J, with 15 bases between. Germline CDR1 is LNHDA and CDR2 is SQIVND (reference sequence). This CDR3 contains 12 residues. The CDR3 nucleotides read TGTGCCAGTAGCCTTGGGACCGGAGGAGCTTTCTTT. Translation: CASSLGTGGAFF.

The CDR3 DNA reads TGTGCCAGCAGCGTTGAGGGGACTGGGGCCCTCCACGAGCAGTACTTC. This gives the protein CASSVEGTGALHEQYF. The chain carries TRBV9 and TRBJ2-7, with D possibly being TRBD2 (6 bases). Between the trimmed V and J ends, which lost 2 bases and 5 bases, there was a span of 20 bases. Germline V gene sequence: CDR1 SGDLS, CDR2 YYNGEE. The CDR3 loop spans 16 amino acids.

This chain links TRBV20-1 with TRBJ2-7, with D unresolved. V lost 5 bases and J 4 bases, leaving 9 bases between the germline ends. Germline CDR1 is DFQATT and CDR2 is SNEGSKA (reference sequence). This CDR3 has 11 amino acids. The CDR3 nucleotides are TGCAGTGCTCCCGACGGATACGAGCAGTACTTC. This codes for CSAPDGYEQYF.

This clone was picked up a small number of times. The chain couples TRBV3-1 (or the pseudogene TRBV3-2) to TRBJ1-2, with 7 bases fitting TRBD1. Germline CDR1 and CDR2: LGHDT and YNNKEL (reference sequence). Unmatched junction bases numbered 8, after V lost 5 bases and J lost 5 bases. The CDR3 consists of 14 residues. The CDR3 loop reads CASSGGTVLYGYTF. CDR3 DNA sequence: TGTGCCAGCAGCGGTGGGACAGTGCTTTATGGCTACACCTTC.